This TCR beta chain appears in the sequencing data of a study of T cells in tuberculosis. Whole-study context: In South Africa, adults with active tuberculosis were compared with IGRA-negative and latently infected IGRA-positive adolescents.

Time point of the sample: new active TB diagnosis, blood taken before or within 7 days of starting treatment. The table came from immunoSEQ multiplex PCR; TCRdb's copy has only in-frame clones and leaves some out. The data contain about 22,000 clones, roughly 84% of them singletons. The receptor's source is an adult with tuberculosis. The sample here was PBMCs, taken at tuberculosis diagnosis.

This CDR3 reads CASSRYGGSTEAFF. The CDR3 nucleotides are TGTGCCAGTAGTAGGTATGGAGGGAGTACTGAAGCTTTCTTT. The chain has TRBV19 and TRBJ1-1, with D uncertain. Trimming took off 4 bases at V and 5 bases at J, with 14 bases between the two ends. Germline lookup yields CDR1 LNHDA and CDR2 SQIVND (reference sequence). The CDR3 contains 14 residues.